One TCR beta chain is described in this entry. The data stem from a study of technical replicates of blood from a few donors. Some clones are missing from TCRdb's copy, which holds only in-frame ones; the method was immunoSEQ multiplex PCR. The sample carries about 83,000 clones, around nine tenths recorded once. Material for sequencing was T cells isolated from PBMCs. The source is a human donor in good health.

The CDR3 here is CASRAAADYEQYF. The CDR3, as DNA: TGTGCCAGCAGAGCAGCGGCAGACTACGAGCAGTACTTC. The genes are TRBV7-8 and TRBJ2-7; TRBD2 is a possible D gene (5 bases). The V gene lost 6 bases and the J gene lost 3 bases, with 12 bases spanning the gap. Germline V gene data show CDR1 as SGHVS and CDR2 as FQNEAQ. This CDR3 has 13 residues.